This TCR beta chain comes out of a study of beta chain features in type 1 diabetes. Reverse transcription of all isolated RNA meant that expressed TCRB transcripts were sequenced. Only in-frame clones appear in the TCRdb table, and some are missing; sequencing was by immunoSEQ multiplex PCR. The data show more than 250,000 clones, with over 20% seen just once and 0.028% held by the top ten. The study, taken as a whole, reports: All four CD4+ subsets from Type 1 diabetes patients carried moderately but significantly shorter TCRB CDR3s. There was no resolution here of whether HLA type influences TCRB rearrangement.

In this sample, this clone turned up a few times. The antigen is undetermined. CDR1 is LNHNV, CDR2 YYDKDF, per germline (reference sequence). CDR3 length: 14 residues. Unmatched junction bases numbered 4, after V lost 0 bases and J lost 7 bases. The chain links TRBV15 to TRBJ1-2; 8 nucleotides match TRBD1. Sequenced material: naive CD4+ T cells from blood. The source of this sequence is a woman between 35 and 50 years old with type 1 diabetes. CDR3 sequence: CATSRDQGAAGYTF. The CDR3 DNA sequence: TGTGCCACCAGCAGAGATCAGGGGGCGGCTGGCTACACCTTC. Full variable domain (outside the CDR3, taken from reference TRBV15 and TRBJ1-2): DAMVIQNPRYQVTQFGKPVTLSCSQTLNHNVMYWYQQKSSQAPKLLFHYYDKDFNNEADTPDNFQSRRPNTSFCFLDIRSPGLGDTAMYLCATSRDQGAAGYTFGSGTRLTVV.